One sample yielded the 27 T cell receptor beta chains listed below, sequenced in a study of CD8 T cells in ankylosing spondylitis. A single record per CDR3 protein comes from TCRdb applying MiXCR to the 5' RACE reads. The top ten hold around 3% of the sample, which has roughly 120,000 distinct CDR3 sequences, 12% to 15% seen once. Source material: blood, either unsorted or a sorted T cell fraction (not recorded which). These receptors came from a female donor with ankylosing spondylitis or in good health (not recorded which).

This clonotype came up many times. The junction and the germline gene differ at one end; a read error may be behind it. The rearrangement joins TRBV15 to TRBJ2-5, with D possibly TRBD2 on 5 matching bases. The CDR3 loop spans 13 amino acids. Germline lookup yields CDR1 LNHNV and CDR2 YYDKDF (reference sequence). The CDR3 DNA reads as TGTGCCACCAGCAGAGATGATGGCCGGGAAAAAGGATTC. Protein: CATSRDDGREKGF.

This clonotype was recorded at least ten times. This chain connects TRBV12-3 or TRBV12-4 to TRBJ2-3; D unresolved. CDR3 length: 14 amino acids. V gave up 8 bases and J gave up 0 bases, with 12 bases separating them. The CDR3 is CASLESMSTDTQYF. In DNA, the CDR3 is TGTGCCAGCCTTGAATCGATGAGCACAGATACGCAGTATTTT.

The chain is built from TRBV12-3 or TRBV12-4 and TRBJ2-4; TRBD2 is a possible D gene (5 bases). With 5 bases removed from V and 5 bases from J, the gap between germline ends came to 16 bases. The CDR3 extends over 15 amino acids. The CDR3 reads CASSGSHPNQNIQYF. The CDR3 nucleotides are TGTGCCAGCAGTGGGAGCCATCCCAACCAAAACATTCAGTACTTC.

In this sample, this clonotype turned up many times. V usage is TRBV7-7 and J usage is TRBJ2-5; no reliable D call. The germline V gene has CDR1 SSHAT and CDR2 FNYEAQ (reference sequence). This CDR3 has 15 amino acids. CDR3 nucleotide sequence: TGTGCTACCACCGAAGCCCGTGGCGTAGGAGAGACCCAGTACTTC. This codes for CATTEARGVGETQYF. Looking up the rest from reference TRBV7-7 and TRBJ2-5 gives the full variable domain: GAGVSQSPRYKVTKRGQDVTLRCDPISSHATLYWYQQALGQGPEFLTYFNYEAQPDKSGLPSDRFSAERPEGSISTLTIQRTEQRDSAMYRCATTEARGVGETQYFGPGTRLLVL.

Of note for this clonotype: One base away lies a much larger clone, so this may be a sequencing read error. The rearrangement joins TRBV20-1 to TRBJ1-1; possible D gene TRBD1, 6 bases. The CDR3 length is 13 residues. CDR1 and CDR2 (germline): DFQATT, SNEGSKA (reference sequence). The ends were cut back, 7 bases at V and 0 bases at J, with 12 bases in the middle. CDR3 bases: TGCAGTGTCACGGACAGACTGAACACTGAAGCTTTCTTT. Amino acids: CSVTDRLNTEAFF.

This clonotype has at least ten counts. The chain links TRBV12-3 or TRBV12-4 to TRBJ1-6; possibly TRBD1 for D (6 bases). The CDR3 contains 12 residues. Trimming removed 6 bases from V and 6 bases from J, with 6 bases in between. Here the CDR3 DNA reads TGTGCCAGCAGACAGGGTAATTCACCCCTCCACTTT. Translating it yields CASRQGNSPLHF.

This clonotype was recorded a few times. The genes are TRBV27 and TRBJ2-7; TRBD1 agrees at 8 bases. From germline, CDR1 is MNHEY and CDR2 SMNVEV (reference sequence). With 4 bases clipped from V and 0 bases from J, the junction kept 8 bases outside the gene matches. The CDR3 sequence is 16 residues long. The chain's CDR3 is CASSSGQAGGSYEQYF. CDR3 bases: TGTGCCAGCAGTTCGGGACAGGCCGGCGGCTCCTACGAGCAGTACTTC.

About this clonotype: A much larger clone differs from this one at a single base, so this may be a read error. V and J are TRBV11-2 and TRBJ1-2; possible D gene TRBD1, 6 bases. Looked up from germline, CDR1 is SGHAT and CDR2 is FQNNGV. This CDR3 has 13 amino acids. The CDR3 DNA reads TGTGCCGGCAGCTTACTACAGGGTGATGGCTACACCTTC. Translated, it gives CAGSLLQGDGYTF.

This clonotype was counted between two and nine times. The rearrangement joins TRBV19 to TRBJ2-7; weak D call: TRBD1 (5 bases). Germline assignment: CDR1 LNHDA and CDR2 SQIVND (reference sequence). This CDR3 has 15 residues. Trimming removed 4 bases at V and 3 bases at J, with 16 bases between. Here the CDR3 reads CASSKDRLGFYEQYF. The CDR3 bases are TGTGCCAGTAGTAAAGACAGACTTGGGTTCTACGAGCAGTACTTC.

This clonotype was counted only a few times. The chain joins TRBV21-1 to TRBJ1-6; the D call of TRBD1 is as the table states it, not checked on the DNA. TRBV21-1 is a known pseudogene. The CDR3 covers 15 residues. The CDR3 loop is CASSNRDPYNSPLHF. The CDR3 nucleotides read TGTGCCAGCAGCAACAGGGATCCGTATAATTCACCCCTCCACTTT.

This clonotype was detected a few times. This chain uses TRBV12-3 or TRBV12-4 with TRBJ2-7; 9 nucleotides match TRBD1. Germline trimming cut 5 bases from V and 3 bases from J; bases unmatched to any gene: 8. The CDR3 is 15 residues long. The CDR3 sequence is CASSHTGQGFYEQYF. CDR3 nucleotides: TGTGCCAGCAGTCATACGGGACAGGGCTTCTACGAGCAGTACTTC.

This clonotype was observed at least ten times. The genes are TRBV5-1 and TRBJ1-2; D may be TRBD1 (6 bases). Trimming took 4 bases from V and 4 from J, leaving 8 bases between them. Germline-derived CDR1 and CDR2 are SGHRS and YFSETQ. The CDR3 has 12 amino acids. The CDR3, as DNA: TGCGCCAGCAGCGAGGACAGCTATGGCTACACCTTC. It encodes CASSEDSYGYTF.

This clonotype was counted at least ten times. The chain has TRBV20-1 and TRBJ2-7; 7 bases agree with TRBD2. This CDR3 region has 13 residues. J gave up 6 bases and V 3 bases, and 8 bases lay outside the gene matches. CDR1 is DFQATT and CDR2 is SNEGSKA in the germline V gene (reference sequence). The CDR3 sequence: CSASRTSSAEQYF. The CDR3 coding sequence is TGCAGTGCTAGCCGGACTAGTTCTGCCGAGCAGTACTTC.

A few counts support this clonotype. CDR3 sequence: CASGPERGNQPQHF. The DNA for the CDR3 is TGCGCCAGCGGGCCAGAGAGGGGCAATCAGCCCCAGCATTTT. V gene TRBV4-1 combines with J gene TRBJ1-5; D remains unclear. CDR3 size: 14 residues. The V end lost 8 bases, the J end lost 2 bases, and 13 bases lay between the germline ends. CDR1 is MGHRA and CDR2 is YSYEKL in the germline V gene.

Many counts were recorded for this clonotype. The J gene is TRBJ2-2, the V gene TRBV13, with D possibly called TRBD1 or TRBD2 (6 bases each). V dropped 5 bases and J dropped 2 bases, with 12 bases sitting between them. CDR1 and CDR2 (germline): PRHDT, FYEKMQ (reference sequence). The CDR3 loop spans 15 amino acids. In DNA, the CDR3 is TGTGCCAGCAGCGGCGGGACACTTAACACCGGGGAGCTGTTTTTT. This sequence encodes CASSGGTLNTGELFF.

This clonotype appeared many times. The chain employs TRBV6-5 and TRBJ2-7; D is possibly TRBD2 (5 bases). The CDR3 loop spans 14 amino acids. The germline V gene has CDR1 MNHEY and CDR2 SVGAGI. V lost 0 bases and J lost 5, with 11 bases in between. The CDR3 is CASSYSRASDEQYF. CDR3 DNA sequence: TGTGCCAGCAGTTACTCGAGGGCCTCGGACGAGCAGTACTTC.

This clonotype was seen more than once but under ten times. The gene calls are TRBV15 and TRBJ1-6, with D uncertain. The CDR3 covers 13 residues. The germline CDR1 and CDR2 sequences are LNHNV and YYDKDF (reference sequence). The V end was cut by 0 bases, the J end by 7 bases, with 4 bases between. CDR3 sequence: CATSRDINSPLHF. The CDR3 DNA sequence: TGTGCCACCAGCAGAGATATAAATTCACCCCTCCACTTT.

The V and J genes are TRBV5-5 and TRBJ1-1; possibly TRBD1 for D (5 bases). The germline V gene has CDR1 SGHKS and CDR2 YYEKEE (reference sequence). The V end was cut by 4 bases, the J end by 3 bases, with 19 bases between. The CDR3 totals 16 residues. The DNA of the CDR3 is TGTGCCAGCAGCGCGGGCTGGGACGCGGGGGACACTGAAGCTTTCTTT. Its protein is CASSAGWDAGDTEAFF.

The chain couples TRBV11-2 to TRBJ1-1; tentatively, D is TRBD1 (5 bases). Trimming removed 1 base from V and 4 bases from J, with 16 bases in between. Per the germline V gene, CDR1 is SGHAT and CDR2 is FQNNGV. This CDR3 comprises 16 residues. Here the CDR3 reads CASSLVMGVRITEAFF. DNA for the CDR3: TGTGCCAGCAGCTTAGTAATGGGGGTAAGGATCACTGAAGCTTTCTTT.

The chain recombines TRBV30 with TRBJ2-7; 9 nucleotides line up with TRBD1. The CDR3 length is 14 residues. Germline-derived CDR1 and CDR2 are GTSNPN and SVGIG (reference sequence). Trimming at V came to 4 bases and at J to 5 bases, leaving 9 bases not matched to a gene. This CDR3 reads CAWNRDRELDEQYF. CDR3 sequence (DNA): TGTGCCTGGAATCGGGACAGGGAGCTCGACGAGCAGTACTTC.

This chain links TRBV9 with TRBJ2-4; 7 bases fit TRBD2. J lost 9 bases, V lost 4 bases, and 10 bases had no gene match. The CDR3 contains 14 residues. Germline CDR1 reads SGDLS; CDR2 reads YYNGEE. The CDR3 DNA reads TGTGCCAGCAGCCTAAAGTCGAGGGAGGGCATTCAGTACTTC. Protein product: CASSLKSREGIQYF.

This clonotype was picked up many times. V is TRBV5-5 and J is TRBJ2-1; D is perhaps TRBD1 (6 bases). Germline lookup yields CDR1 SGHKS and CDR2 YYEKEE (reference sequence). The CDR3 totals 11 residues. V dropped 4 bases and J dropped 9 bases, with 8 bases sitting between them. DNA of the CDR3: TGTGCCAGCAGCAGGGGGATTGAGCAGTTCTTC. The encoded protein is CASSRGIEQFF.

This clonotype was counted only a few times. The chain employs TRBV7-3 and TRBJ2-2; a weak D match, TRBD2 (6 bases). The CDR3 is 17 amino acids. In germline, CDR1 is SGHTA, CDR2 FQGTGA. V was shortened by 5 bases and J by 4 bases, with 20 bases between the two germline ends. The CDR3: CASSPGIAENPTGELFF. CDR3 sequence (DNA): TGTGCCAGCAGCCCCGGGATAGCGGAGAATCCCACCGGGGAGCTGTTTTTT.

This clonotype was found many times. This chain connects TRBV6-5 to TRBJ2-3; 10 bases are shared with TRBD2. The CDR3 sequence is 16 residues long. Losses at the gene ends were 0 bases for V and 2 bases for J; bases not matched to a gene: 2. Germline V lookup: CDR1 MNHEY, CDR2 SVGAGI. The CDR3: CASSYSGTSVTDTQYF. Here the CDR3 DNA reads TGTGCCAGCAGTTACTCCGGGACTAGCGTCACAGATACGCAGTATTTT.

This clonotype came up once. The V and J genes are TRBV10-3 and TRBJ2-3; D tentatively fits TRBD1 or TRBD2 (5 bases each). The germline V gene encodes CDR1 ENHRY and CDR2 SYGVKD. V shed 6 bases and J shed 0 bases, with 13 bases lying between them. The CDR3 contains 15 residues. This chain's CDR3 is CAISLGDPSTDTQYF. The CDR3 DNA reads TGTGCCATCAGCCTCGGGGACCCTAGCACAGATACGCAGTATTTT.

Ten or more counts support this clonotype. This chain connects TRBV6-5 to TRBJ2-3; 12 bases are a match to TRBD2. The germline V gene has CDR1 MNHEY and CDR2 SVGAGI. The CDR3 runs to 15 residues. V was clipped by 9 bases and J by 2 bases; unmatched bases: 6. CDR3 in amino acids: CASGRLAGDTDTQYF. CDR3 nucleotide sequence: TGTGCCAGTGGACGACTAGCGGGAGACACAGATACGCAGTATTTT.

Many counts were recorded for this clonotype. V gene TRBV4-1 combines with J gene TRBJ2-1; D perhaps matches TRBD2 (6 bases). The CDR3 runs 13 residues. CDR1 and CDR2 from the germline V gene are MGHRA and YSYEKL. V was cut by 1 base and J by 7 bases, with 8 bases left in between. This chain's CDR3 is CASSQATRNEQFF. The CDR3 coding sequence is TGCGCCAGCAGCCAAGCGACTAGGAATGAGCAGTTCTTC.